This T cell receptor beta chain was identified in a study of blood T cell repertoires in COVID-19. Germline CDR1 reads MNHNY; CDR2 reads SVGAGI (reference sequence). This CDR3 contains 12 residues. Trimming pared 8 bases from V and 9 bases from J, leaving 14 bases between. The method was immunoSEQ multiplex PCR; TCRdb's version includes in-frame clones alone and lacks a portion of them. The repertoire holds around 260,000 clones, with 70% to 90% as singletons. This sequence was found in a young man with active or convalescent COVID-19. The V and J genes are TRBV6-6 and TRBJ2-1; TRBD2 might be the D (5 bases). The material sequenced was peripheral blood. The DNA of the CDR3 is TGTGCCAGCTCCTGGACGGAGGCTGAGCAGTTCTTC. Its translation: CASSWTEAEQFF.